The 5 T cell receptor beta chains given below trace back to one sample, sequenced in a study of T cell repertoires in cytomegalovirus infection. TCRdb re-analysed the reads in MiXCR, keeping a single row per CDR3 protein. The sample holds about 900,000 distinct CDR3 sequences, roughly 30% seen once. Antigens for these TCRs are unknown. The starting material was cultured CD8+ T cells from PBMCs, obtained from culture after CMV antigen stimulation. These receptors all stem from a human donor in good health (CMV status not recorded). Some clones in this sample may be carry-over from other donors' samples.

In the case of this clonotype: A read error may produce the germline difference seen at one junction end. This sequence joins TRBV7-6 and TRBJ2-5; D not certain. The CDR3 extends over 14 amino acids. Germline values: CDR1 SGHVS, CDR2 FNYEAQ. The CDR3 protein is CVSSPPDRRETQYF. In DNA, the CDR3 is TGTGTCAGCAGCCCCCCGGACCGACGGGAGACCCAGTACTTC.

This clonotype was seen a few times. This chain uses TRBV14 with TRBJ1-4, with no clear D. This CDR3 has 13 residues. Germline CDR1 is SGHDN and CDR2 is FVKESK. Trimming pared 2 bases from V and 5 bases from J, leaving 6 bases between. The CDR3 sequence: CASSQYANEKLFF. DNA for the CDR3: TGTGCCAGCAGCCAATACGCCAATGAAAAACTGTTTTTT. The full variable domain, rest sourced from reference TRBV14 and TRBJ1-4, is EAGVTQFPSHSVIEKGQTVTLRCDPISGHDNLYWYRRVMGKEIKFLLHFVKESKQDESGMPNNRFLAERTGGTYSTLKVQPAELEDSGVYFCASSQYANEKLFFGSGTQLSVL.

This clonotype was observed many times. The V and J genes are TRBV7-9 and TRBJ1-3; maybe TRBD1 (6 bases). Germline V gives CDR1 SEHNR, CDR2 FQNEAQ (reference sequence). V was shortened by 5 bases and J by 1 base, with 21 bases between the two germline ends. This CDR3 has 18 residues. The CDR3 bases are TGTGCCAGCAGCCCAAAGTACAGGGCCCAGGTTTCTGGAAACACCATATATTTT. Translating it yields CASSPKYRAQVSGNTIYF.

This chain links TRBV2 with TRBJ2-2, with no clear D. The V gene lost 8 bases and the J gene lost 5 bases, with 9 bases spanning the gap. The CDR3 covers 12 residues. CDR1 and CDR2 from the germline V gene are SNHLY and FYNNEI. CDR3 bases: TGTGCCAGCCCCCTTGAAACCGGGGAGCTGTTTTTT. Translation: CASPLETGELFF.

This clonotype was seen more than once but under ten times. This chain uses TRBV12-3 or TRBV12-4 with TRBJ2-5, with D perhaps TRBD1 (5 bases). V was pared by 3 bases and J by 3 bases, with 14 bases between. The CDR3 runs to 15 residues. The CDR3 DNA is TGTGCCAGCAGTTTTGTCGCAAGCAGGGAAGAGACCCAGTACTTC. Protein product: CASSFVASREETQYF.